The clone carrying this T cell receptor (beta chain) was seen ten or more times. This entry comes from a study of regulatory T cells in long-lasting Graves disease. Arm-PCR of CDR3 regions and iRepertoire HTBI primers were the basis on which TCR beta libraries were built. TCRdb redid the calling of the multiplex PCR reads with MiXCR, one entry per CDR3 protein. The repertoire holds 390,000 or so distinct CDR3 sequences, with about an eighth as singletons. This sample's time point: newly diagnosed GD, antithyroid drugs for less than 3 months. The TCR library was made from RNA that had been extracted from PBMCs in TRIzol. V lost 0 bases and J lost 2, with 5 bases in between. This CDR3 comprises 13 residues. The germline gives CDR1 LGHNA, CDR2 YSLEER. These records were also assigned to another study, of T cells in Graves' hyperthyroidism and ophthalmopathy. From that paper: Patients between 18 and 65 years old had hyperthyroidism, newly diagnosed and lasting under 2 months. The HTBI primer set was used in a first-round RT-PCR of the TCR CDR3. Appearing also in blood were most of the thyroid clonotypes expanded above 0.001.

Sequenced material: peripheral blood mononuclear cells (PBMCs), taken at new diagnosis, from a patient treated with antithyroid drugs. This TCR was recovered from a woman between 18 and 29 years old with Graves disease. The chain joins TRBV4-3 to TRBJ2-7; D gene unclear. CDR3 region: CASSQDMTYEQYF. CDR3 DNA: TGCGCCAGCAGCCAAGATATGACCTACGAGCAGTACTTC.